Detailed here is one T cell receptor beta chain. As yet, its antigen is unknown. Assay used: immunoSEQ multiplex PCR; TCRdb lists only in-frame clones, some missing. The table lists some 70,000 clones, roughly 80% of them singletons, with 5.8% in the top ten. Time point meaning: blood 2 weeks post-SBRT. Treatment here: 15 Gy SBRT to primary tumor, nephrectomy 4 weeks later. The data belong to a study of radiation and T cells in renal cell carcinoma. Study context: Nephrectomy followed 15 Gy stereotactic body radiation by 4 weeks. General study results and limits: In blood, top tumor clones expanded by 2 weeks, shrinking by 4.

V lost 7 bases and J lost 5; bases outside the gene matches: 5. The V gene's germline CDR1 is SNHLY and CDR2 FYNNEI. The CDR3 runs to 15 residues. The receptor comes from a man aged 55 to 69 with renal cell carcinoma. The rearrangement uses TRBV2 and TRBJ2-2; 12 bases map to TRBD1. The specimen was blood, collected from a patient whose treatment included radiotherapy and nephrectomy. CDR3 bases: TGTGCCAGCACGGGGGACAGGGGGCCAACCGGGGAGCTGTTTTTT. Its protein is CASTGDRGPTGELFF.